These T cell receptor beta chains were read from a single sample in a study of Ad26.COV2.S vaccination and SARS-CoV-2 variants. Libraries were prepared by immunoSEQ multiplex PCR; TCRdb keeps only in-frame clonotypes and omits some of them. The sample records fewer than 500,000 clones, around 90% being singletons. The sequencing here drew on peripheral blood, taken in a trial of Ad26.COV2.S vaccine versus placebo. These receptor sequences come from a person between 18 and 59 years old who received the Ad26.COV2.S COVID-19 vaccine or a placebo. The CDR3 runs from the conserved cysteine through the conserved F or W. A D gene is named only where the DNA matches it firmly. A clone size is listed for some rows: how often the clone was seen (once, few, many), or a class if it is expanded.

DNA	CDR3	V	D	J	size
TGCGCCAGCAGCCGATTTGGACTAGCGGGAGGGCCGAACACCGGGGAGCTGTTTTTT	CASSRFGLAGGPNTGELFF	TRBV4-3	TRBD2	TRBJ2-2	NA
TGTGCCAGCAGCCTGACAGAGACCTACCTTGAAGCTTTCTTT	CASSLTETYLEAFF	TRBV6-2/TRBV6-3	NA	TRBJ1-1	few
TGTGCCAGCAGCCAAGTTGGGTTTACAGATACGCAGTATTTT	CASSQVGFTDTQYF	TRBV3-1/TRBV3-2	NA	TRBJ2-3	NA
TGCGCCAGCAGCAGGAGGGATTACGACGGGGAGCTGTTTTTT	CASSRRDYDGELFF	TRBV5-1	NA	TRBJ2-2	NA
TGTGCCAGCAGCTTTATTTTAGCGGAATCCTACGAGCAGTACTTC	CASSFILAESYEQYF	TRBV5-8	NA	TRBJ2-7	NA
TGTGCCAGCAGCTCGATTAGCGGGAGAGGCGAGCAGTACTTC	CASSSISGRGEQYF	TRBV7-8	TRBD2	TRBJ2-7	NA
TGTGCCAGCAGCTCCCAGGGTCTCAGAAACACCATATATTTT	CASSSQGLRNTIYF	TRBV5-4	NA	TRBJ1-3	few
TGTGCCAGCAGCCGACTACAGGGAGACACTGAAGCTTTCTTT	CASSRLQGDTEAFF	TRBV3-1/TRBV3-2	NA	TRBJ1-1	NA
TGTGCCAGCAGTTTGAGGGGGCGTGCTGAAGCTTTCTTT	CASSLRGRAEAFF	TRBV28	TRBD1	TRBJ1-1	NA
TGTGCCATCAGTGCCCGGACAGTAAGTTCAACAGATACGCAGTATTTT	CAISARTVSSTDTQYF	TRBV10-3	NA	TRBJ2-3	NA
TGTGCCAGCAGTGAGCAGATTAATGAAAAACTGTTTTTT	CASSEQINEKLFF	TRBV25-1	NA	TRBJ1-4	NA
TGTGCCAGCAGCGTAGGTCTTTCAACTAATGAAAAACTGTTTTTT	CASSVGLSTNEKLFF	TRBV9	NA	TRBJ1-4	NA
TGTGCCAGCAGTTACGAGGCAGGCTATGGCTACACCTTC	CASSYEAGYGYTF	TRBV6-5	NA	TRBJ1-2	NA
TGCGCCAGCAGCCTCCGGGACTCCGGGCGTGGCGAGCAGTACTTC	CASSLRDSGRGEQYF	TRBV5-1	NA	TRBJ2-7	few
TGTGCCAGCAGCTTTCAACCGACAGGGAGTGGAAACACCATATATTTT	CASSFQPTGSGNTIYF	TRBV11-1	TRBD1	TRBJ1-3	NA
TGTGCCAGTAGTATGTCCTCCCACGTTACGTCGCAGTACTTC	CASSMSSHVTSQYF	TRBV19	NA	TRBJ2-7	once
TGCGCCAGCAGAAGAGAGGAGGGGCGCACTGAAGCTTTCTTT	CASRREEGRTEAFF	TRBV5-1	NA	TRBJ1-1	NA
TGTGCCAGCAGTTTATACCAGGGGACGAACACCGGGGAGCTGTTTTTT	CASSLYQGTNTGELFF	TRBV27	NA	TRBJ2-2	NA
TGTGCCAGCGCAGGACTAGCGGAGTACAATGAGCAGTTCTTC	CASAGLAEYNEQFF	TRBV2	TRBD2	TRBJ2-1	once
TGTGCCAGCAGCTTAGAGGGTAGCTACGAGCAGTACTTC	CASSLEGSYEQYF	TRBV11-2	NA	TRBJ2-7	NA
TGTGCCTGGAGTGTACGGAACCAAGAGACCCAGTACTTC	CAWSVRNQETQYF	TRBV30	NA	TRBJ2-5	NA
TGTGCCAGCAGCTTAGGGGGACAGGATCAGTACTTC	CASSLGGQDQYF	TRBV7-6	TRBD1	TRBJ2-5	NA
TGCGCCAGCAGCAAGATGGACAGAGACTTCTACGAGCAGTACTTC	CASSKMDRDFYEQYF	TRBV4-1	NA	TRBJ2-7	NA
TGTGCCAGCAGCGGGACAGGCGATCAGCCCCAGCATTTT	CASSGTGDQPQHF	TRBV5-6	TRBD1	TRBJ1-5	NA
TGTGCCACCAGAGCGAAGGACAGGTTCTACAATGAGCAGTTCTTC	CATRAKDRFYNEQFF	TRBV15	TRBD1	TRBJ2-1	NA
TGCGCCAGCAGTGTGGGAGGATCGGAGACCCAGTACTTC	CASSVGGSETQYF	TRBV5-1	NA	TRBJ2-5	NA
TGTGCCAGCAGCTCGGGGGGGTACACTGAAGCTTTCTTT	CASSSGGYTEAFF	TRBV13	NA	TRBJ1-1	NA
TGTGCCAGCAGTTACTTTCGGACGACAGGGAGGGGAAAAACTGTTTTT	CASSYFRTTGRGKTVF	TRBV6-5	TRBD1	TRBJ1-4	NA
TGTGCCAGCAGCTTGTTGCTGACAGGGGCGGACACCGGGGAGCTGTTTTTT	CASSLLLTGADTGELFF	TRBV5-6	TRBD1	TRBJ2-2	NA
TGTGCCAGCAGGATGACAGCAGGGAATGAAAAACTGTTTTTT	CASRMTAGNEKLFF	TRBV6-5	NA	TRBJ1-4	NA
TGCAGCGCGTCCCGAGGGTACAATGAGCAGTTCTTC	CSASRGYNEQFF	TRBV29-1	NA	TRBJ2-1	NA
TGTGCCAGCAGCGTAGACCAGAAAAACATTCAGTACTTC	CASSVDQKNIQYF	TRBV9	NA	TRBJ2-4	NA
TGTGCCAGCACCCCCCTAGCGGGAGAGGAGTTTGAGCAGTTCTTC	CASTPLAGEEFEQFF	TRBV5-4	TRBD2	TRBJ2-1	NA
TGCGCCAGCAGCTTCCAAGACAGGTCACCTTATAGCAATCAGCCCCAGCATTTT	CASSFQDRSPYSNQPQHF	TRBV5-1	NA	TRBJ1-5	NA
TGTGCCAGCAGCTTAGAGGCAGGCCTCCTCGTCTACACCTTC	CASSLEAGLLVYTF	TRBV7-2	NA	TRBJ1-2	NA
TGTGCCAGTCGGAGGGATAGTAATGAAAAACTGTTTTTT	CASRRDSNEKLFF	TRBV6-6	NA	TRBJ1-4	NA
TGTGCCTGGAGCCTATCTGCAGGGGTGAACTATGGCTACACCTTC	CAWSLSAGVNYGYTF	TRBV30	NA	TRBJ1-2	NA
TGTGCCACCAGCCCCGGGACTAGCGACACCGGGGAGCTGTTTTTT	CATSPGTSDTGELFF	TRBV15	TRBD2	TRBJ2-2	NA
TGTGCCTGGAGTGTACAAGGGAATGAGCAGTTCTTC	CAWSVQGNEQFF	TRBV30	NA	TRBJ2-1	once
TGTGCCAGCAGCTCCCTTGGACTAGCGGGAACCTACGAGCAGTACTTC	CASSSLGLAGTYEQYF	TRBV28	TRBD2	TRBJ2-7	NA
TGCGCCAGCAGTGAGTCCAGCGGGATAGTAGGCGAGCAGTACTTC	CASSESSGIVGEQYF	TRBV10-1	TRBD2	TRBJ2-7	NA
TGTGCCAGCAGTTACGATCTGGGCTACAATGAGCAGTTCTTC	CASSYDLGYNEQFF	TRBV7-2	NA	TRBJ2-1	NA
TGTGCCAGCAGTTACTACGGCCAGCGGCAAGAGACCCAGTACTTC	CASSYYGQRQETQYF	TRBV6-5	NA	TRBJ2-5	once
TGCGCCAGCAGCTCTGGGACAGCTGAAGCTTTCTTT	CASSSGTAEAFF	TRBV5-1	TRBD1	TRBJ1-1	NA
TGTGCCAGCAGCCTTACTAGCGGTAAGACCTACGAGCAGTACTTC	CASSLTSGKTYEQYF	TRBV7-2	TRBD2	TRBJ2-7	NA
TGTGCCTCGACTAGCGGGAGCTACGAGCAGTACTTC	CASTSGSYEQYF	TRBV30	TRBD2	TRBJ2-7	NA
TGTGCCAGTAGTATAGAGGATCGGGGACTTTTACCGTACGAGCAGTACTTC	CASSIEDRGLLPYEQYF	TRBV19	NA	TRBJ2-7	NA
TGTGCCAGCAGCTTAAGTACCCCCGGGGAGCTGTTTTTT	CASSLSTPGELFF	TRBV7-3	NA	TRBJ2-2	once
TGTGCCAGCAGAGGTGGAGGGAGGGGCAATGAGCAGTTCTTC	CASRGGGRGNEQFF	TRBV7-9	TRBD2	TRBJ2-1	NA
TGTGCCAGCAGCGTAGCGCCGACAGGCAGCGGAAACACCATATATTTT	CASSVAPTGSGNTIYF	TRBV9	NA	TRBJ1-3	NA
TGTGCCAGCAGTGAAGCCCAGGACTACAATGAGCAGTTCTTC	CASSEAQDYNEQFF	TRBV6-1	NA	TRBJ2-1	NA